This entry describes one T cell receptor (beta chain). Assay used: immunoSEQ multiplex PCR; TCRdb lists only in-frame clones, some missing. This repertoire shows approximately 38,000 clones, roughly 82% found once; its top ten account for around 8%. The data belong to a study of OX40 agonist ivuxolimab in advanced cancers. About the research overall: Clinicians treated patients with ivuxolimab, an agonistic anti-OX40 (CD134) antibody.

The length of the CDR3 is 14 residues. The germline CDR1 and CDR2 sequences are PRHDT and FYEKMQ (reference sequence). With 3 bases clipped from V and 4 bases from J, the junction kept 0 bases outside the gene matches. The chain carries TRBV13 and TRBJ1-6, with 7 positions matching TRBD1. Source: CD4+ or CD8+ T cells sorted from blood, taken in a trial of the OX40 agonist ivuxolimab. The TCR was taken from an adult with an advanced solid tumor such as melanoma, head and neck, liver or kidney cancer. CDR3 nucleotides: TGTGCCAGCAGCTTGGGACAGTATAATTCACCCCTCCACTTT. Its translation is CASSLGQYNSPLHF.